These 8 T cell receptor beta chains were sequenced from one sample in a study of T cell repertoires in cytomegalovirus infection. These TCRs are of unknown antigen specificity. TCRdb ran MiXCR on the reads and lists one entry per CDR3 protein. The data hold about 920,000 distinct CDR3 sequences, with 25% to 40% observed a single time. Specimen: cultured CD8+ T cells from PBMCs, collected from culture after CMV antigen stimulation. The receptors shown here come from a human donor in good health (CMV status not recorded). Some clones in this sample may be carry-over from other donors' samples.

This clonotype was counted at least ten times. The rearrangement joins TRBV7-2 to TRBJ2-2; D may be TRBD1 (6 bases). V was trimmed by 5 bases and J by 4 bases, leaving 17 bases between them. Germline CDR1 reads SGHTA; CDR2 reads FQGNSA. The CDR3 spans 16 residues. The CDR3: CASSPPWGRVTGELFF. CDR3 DNA sequence: TGTGCCAGCAGCCCTCCATGGGGGCGGGTCACCGGGGAGCTGTTTTTT. The full variable domain, with the rest looked up from reference TRBV7-2 and TRBJ2-2, is GAGVSQSPSNKVTEKGKDVELRCDPISGHTALYWYRQSLGQGLEFLIYFQGNSAPDKSGLPSDRFSAERTGGSVSTLTIQRTQQEDSAVYLCASSPPWGRVTGELFFGEGSRLTVL.

There are many counts of this clonotype. The chain recombines TRBV27 with TRBJ2-1; D is unclear. CDR1 and CDR2 (germline): MNHEY, SMNVEV (reference sequence). CDR3 length equals 15 residues. V shed 5 bases and J shed 0 bases, with 11 bases lying between them. The CDR3 region is CASSPHTSSYNEQFF. In nucleotides, the CDR3 is TGTGCCAGCAGTCCTCACACGAGCTCCTACAATGAGCAGTTCTTC.

The V and J genes are TRBV7-9 and TRBJ2-1; the match to TRBD2 covers 16 bases. CDR1 is SEHNR, CDR2 FQNEAQ, per germline (reference sequence). The length of the CDR3 is 17 residues. V was pared by 11 bases and J by 0 bases, with 7 bases of the junction left unmatched. The DNA of the CDR3 is TGTGCCCCTCTGGGACTAGCGGGGGGGAACTCCTACAATGAGCAGTTCTTC. Encoded protein: CAPLGLAGGNSYNEQFF. Looking up the rest from reference TRBV7-9 and TRBJ2-1 gives the full variable domain: DTGVSQNPRHKITKRGQNVTFRCDPISEHNRLYWYRQTLGQGPEFLTYFQNEAQLEKSRLLSDRFSAERPKGSFSTLEIQRTEQGDSAMYLCAPLGLAGGNSYNEQFFGPGTRLTVL.

V and J are TRBV6-5 and TRBJ2-7; D tentatively reads TRBD1 or TRBD2 (5 bases each). Between the trimmed V and J ends, which lost 6 bases and 2 bases, there was a span of 20 bases. The CDR3 extends over 16 amino acids. The germline CDR1 and CDR2 sequences are MNHEY and SVGAGI. CDR3 in DNA: TGTGCCAGCAGCCCACTACCGGAGGACACCACCTACGAGCAGTACGTC. Its protein product is CASSPLPEDTTYEQYV.

In its sample, this clonotype was seen a few times. This chain joins TRBV5-4 and TRBJ2-4; D is perhaps TRBD1 (7 bases). The CDR3 is 16 amino acids. Germline V lookup: CDR1 SGHNT, CDR2 YYREEE (reference sequence). V was cut by 4 bases and J by 0 bases, with 14 bases left in between. CDR3 DNA sequence: TGTGCCAGCAGCGCGGGGACAGCGCTAGCCAAAAACATTCAGTACTTC. Translation: CASSAGTALAKNIQYF.

The chain employs TRBV7-8 and TRBJ1-2; the D is unclear. This CDR3 is built from 14 residues. The V and J ends lost 6 bases and 4 bases respectively, with 15 bases between them. In germline, CDR1 is SGHVS, CDR2 FQNEAQ. DNA for the CDR3: TGTGCCAGCAGTTTCGACACGGGGTCCTATGGCTACACCTTC. Translating gives CASSFDTGSYGYTF.

The genes are TRBV27 and TRBJ2-7; D is possibly TRBD1 or TRBD2 (5 bases each). V was shortened by 5 bases and J by 7 bases, with 21 bases between the two germline ends. Germline CDR1 and CDR2: MNHEY and SMNVEV (reference sequence). CDR3 length equals 15 residues. The CDR3 DNA sequence: TGTGCCAGCAGTACCGGGGTTTATGAGGGGTCAGAGCAGTACGTC. The encoded protein is CASSTGVYEGSEQYV.

The genes are TRBV20-1 and TRBJ2-7; TRBD2 might be the D (7 bases). CDR3 length equals 13 residues. V lost 6 bases to trimming and J lost 1 base, with 13 bases between them. CDR1 DFQATT and CDR2 SNEGSKA come from the germline V gene (reference sequence). CDR3 in DNA: TGCAGTGCGGGAGGGACATATTCCTACGAGCAGTACTTC. This sequence encodes CSAGGTYSYEQYF.